This TCR beta chain comes out of a study of T cells in localized non-small cell lung cancer. V lost 0 bases, J lost 4 bases, and 10 bases lay in between. The germline CDR1 and CDR2 sequences are SGHNT and YYREEE (reference sequence). This CDR3 is built from 15 residues. Assay used: immunoSEQ multiplex PCR; TCRdb lists only in-frame clones, some missing. This table has 24,000 or so clones, approximately 90% appearing once. Study-level results: Sequencing was limited to one tumor region, leaving the possibility of heterogeneity open. Of the tissues analyzed, uninvolved adjacent lung showed maximal T cell clonality, greater than tumor. When the top 100 tumor clones were examined, a median approximately 60 of them also appeared in the adjacent lung, which was paired and uninvolved.

As concerns this clone: Its antigen is undetermined.

The sequences come from peripheral blood, collected before any cancer treatment. The TCR comes from a woman between 35 and 70 years old with stage I lung adenocarcinoma. This chain uses TRBV5-4 with TRBJ2-2, with D possibly being TRBD1 or TRBD2 (5 bases each). CDR3 sequence reads: CASSLGGRPTGELFF. CDR3 DNA sequence: TGTGCCAGCAGCTTGGGGGGACGACCCACCGGGGAGCTGTTTTTT.